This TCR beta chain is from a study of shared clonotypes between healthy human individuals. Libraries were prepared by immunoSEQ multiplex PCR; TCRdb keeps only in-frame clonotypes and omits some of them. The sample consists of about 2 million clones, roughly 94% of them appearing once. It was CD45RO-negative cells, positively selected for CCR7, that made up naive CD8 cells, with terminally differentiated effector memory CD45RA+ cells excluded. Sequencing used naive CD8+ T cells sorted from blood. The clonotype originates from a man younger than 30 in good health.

The CDR3 nucleotides are TGTGCCAGCAGCCCATGGACTAGTAATGAGCAGTTCTTC. Its protein is CASSPWTSNEQFF. J is TRBJ2-1 and V is TRBV9; 7 positions agree with TRBD2. The junction had 5 bases not matched to a gene; V was cut back by 4 bases and J by 7 bases. Germline V gene data show CDR1 as SGDLS and CDR2 as YYNGEE. This CDR3 has 13 amino acids.